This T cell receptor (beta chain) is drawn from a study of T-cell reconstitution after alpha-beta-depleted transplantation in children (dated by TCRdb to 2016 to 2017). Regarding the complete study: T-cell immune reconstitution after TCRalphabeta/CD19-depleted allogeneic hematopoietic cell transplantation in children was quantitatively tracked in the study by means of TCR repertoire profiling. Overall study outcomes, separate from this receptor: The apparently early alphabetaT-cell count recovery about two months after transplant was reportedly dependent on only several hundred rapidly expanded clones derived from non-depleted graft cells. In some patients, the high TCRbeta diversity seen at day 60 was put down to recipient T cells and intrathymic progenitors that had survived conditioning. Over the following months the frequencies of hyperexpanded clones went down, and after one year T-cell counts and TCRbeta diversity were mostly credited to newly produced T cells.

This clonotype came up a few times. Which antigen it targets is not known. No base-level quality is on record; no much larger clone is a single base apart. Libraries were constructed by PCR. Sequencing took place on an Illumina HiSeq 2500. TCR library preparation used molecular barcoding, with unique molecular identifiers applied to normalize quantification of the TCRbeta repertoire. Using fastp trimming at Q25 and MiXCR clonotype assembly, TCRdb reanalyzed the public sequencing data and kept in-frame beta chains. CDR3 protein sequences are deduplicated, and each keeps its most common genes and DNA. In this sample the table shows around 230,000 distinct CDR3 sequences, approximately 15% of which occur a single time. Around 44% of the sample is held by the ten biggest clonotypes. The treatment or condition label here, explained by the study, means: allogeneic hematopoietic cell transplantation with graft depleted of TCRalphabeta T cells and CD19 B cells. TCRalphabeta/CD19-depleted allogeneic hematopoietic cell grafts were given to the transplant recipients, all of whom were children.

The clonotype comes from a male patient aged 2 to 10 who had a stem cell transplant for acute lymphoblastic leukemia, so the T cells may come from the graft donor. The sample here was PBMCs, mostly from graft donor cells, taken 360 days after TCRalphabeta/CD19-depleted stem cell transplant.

This receptor has the CDR3 CASSYITRGQANTGELFF. The bases are TGTGCCAGCAGTTACATTACGCGGGGACAGGCGAACACCGGGGAGCTGTTTTTT. The V and J genes are TRBV6-2 or TRBV6-3 and TRBJ2-2, with 8 bases in between that match TRBD1. Including cysteine and phenylalanine, the CDR3 has 18 amino acids. This entry keeps only the CDR3 DNA: 54 bases, framed from base 1. The junction shows trimming of 2 bases on V and 0 bases on J, and the gene matches do not reach 8 bases of it. CDR1 MNHEY and CDR2 SVGEGT were looked up in the germline V gene.